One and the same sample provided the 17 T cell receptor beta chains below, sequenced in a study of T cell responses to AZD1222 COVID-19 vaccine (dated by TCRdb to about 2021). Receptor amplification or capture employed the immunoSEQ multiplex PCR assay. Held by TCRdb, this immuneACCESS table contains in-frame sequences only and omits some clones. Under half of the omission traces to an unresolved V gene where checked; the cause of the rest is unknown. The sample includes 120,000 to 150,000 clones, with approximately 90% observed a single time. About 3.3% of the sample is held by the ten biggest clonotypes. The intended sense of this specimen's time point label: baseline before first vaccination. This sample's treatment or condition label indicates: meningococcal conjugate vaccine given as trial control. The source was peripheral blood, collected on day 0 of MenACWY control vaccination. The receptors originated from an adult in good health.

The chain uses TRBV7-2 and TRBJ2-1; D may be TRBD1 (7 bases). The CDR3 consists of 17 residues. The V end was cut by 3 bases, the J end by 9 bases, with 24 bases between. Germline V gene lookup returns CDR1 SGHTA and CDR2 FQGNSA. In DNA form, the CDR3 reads TGTGCCAGCAGCTTTCCTAGCGCCCAATCTTCAGGGGGTGAGCAGTTCTTC. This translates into CASSFPSAQSSGGEQFF.

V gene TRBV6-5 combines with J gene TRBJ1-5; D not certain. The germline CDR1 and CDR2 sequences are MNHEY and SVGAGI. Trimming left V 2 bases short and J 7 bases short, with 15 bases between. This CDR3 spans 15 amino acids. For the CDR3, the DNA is TGTGCCAGCAGTTACAGTCAAGCATTCGGCCAGCCCCAGCATTTT. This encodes CASSYSQAFGQPQHF.

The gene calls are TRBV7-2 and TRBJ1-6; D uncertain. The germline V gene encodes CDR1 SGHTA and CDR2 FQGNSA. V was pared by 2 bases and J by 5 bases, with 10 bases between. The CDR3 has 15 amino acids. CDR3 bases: TGTGCCAGCAGCTTAATGAGGTCCGATAATTCACCCCTCCACTTT. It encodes CASSLMRSDNSPLHF.

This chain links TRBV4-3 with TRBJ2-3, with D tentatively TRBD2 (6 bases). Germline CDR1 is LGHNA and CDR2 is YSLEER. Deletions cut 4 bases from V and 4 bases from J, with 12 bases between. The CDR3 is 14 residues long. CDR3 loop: CASSLNSGADTQYF. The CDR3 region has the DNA TGCGCCAGCAGCCTGAATAGCGGCGCAGATACGCAGTATTTT.

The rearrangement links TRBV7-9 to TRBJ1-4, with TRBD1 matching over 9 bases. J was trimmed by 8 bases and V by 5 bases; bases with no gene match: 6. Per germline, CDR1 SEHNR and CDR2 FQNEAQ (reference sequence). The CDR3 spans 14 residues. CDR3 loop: CASSPDRGGEKLFF. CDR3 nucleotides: TGTGCCAGCAGCCCCGACAGGGGGGGAGAAAAACTGTTTTTT.

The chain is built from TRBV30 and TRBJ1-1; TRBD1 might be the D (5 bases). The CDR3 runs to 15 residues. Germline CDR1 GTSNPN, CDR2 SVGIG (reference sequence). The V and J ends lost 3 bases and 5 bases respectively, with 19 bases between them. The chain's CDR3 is CAWRTQGTRVTEAFF. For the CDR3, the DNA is TGTGCCTGGAGGACCCAGGGTACGCGAGTGACTGAAGCTTTCTTT.

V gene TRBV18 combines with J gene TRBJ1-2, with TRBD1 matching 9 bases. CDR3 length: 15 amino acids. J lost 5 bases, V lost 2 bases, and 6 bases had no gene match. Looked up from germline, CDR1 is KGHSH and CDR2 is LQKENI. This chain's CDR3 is CASSPDGQGRYGYTF. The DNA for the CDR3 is TGTGCCAGCTCACCAGACGGACAGGGGAGGTATGGCTACACCTTC. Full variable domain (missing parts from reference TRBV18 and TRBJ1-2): NAGVMQNPRHLVRRRGQEARLRCSPMKGHSHVYWYRQLPEEGLKFMVYLQKENIIDESGMPKERFSAEFPKEGPSILRIQQVVRGDSAAYFCASSPDGQGRYGYTFGSGTRLTVV.

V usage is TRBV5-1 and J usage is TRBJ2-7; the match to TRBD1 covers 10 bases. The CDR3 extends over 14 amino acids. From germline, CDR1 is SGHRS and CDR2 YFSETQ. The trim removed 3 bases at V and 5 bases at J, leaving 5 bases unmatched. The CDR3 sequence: CASSWGTGADEQYF. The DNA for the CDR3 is TGCGCCAGCAGCTGGGGGACAGGGGCAGACGAGCAGTACTTC.

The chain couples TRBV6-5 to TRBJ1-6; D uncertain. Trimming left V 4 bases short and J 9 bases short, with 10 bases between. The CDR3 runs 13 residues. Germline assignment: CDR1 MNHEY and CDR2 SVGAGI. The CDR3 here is CASSSGGGSPLHF. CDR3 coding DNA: TGTGCCAGCAGTTCGGGAGGAGGTTCACCCCTCCACTTT.

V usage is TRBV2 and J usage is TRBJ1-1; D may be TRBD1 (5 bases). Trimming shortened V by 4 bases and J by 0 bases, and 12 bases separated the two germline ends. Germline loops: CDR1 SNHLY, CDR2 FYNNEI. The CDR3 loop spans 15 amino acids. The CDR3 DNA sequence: TGTGCCAGCAGTGCCTCCAGGGCCCTGAACACTGAAGCTTTCTTT. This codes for CASSASRALNTEAFF.

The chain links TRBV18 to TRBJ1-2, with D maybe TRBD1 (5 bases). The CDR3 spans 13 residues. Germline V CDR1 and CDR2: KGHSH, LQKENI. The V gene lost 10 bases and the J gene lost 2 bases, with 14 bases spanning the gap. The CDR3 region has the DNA TGTGCCACCTCCGTGGGGGACAACTATGGCTACACCTTC. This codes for CATSVGDNYGYTF. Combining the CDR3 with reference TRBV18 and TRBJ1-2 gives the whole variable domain NAGVMQNPRHLVRRRGQEARLRCSPMKGHSHVYWYRQLPEEGLKFMVYLQKENIIDESGMPKERFSAEFPKEGPSILRIQQVVRGDSAAYFCATSVGDNYGYTFGSGTRLTVV.

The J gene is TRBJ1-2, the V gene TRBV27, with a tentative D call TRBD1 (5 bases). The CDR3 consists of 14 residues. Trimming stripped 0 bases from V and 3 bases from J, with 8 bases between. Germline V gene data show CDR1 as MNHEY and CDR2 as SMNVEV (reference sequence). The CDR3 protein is CASSLSWGDYGYTF. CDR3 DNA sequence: TGTGCCAGCAGTTTATCGTGGGGGGACTATGGCTACACCTTC.

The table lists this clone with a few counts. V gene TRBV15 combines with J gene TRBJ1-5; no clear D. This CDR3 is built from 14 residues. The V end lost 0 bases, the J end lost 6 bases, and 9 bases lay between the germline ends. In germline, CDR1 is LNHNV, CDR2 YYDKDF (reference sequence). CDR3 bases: TGTGCCACCAGCAGAGATCAAGGGTCTCAGCCCCAGCATTTT. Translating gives CATSRDQGSQPQHF.

The CDR3 coding sequence is TGTGCCACCGTTCCGACAGACTCCAGTGCAAACACCATATATTTT. This codes for CATVPTDSSANTIYF. V and J are TRBV7-9 and TRBJ1-3; D is possibly TRBD1 (5 bases). Germline V gene data show CDR1 as SEHNR and CDR2 as FQNEAQ (reference sequence). Trimming removed 10 bases at V and 6 bases at J, with 22 bases between. The CDR3 is 15 amino acids.

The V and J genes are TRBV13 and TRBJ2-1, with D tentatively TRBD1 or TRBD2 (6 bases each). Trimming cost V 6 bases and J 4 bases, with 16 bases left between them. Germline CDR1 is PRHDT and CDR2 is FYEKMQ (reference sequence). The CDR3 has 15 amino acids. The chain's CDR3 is CASRLRGARYNEQFF. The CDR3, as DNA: TGTGCCAGCAGACTAAGGGGGGCGAGATACAATGAGCAGTTCTTC. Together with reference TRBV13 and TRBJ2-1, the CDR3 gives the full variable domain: AAGVIQSPRHLIKEKRETATLKCYPIPRHDTVYWYQQGPGQDPQFLISFYEKMQSDKGSIPDRFSAQQFSDYHSELNMSSLELGDSALYFCASRLRGARYNEQFFGPGTRLTVL.

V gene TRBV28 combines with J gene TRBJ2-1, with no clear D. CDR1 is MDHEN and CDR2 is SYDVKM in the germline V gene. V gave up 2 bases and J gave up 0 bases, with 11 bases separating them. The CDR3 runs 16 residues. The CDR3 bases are TGTGCCAGCAGTTTAGGAAGCGCTAGCTCCTACAATGAGCAGTTCTTC. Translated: CASSLGSASSYNEQFF.

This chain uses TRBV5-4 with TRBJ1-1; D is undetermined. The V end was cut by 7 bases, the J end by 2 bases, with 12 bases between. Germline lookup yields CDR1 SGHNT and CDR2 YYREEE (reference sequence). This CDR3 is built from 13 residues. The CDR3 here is CASAGSPNTEAFF. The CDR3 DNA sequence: TGTGCCAGCGCAGGCAGCCCTAACACTGAAGCTTTCTTT.